The entry below describes one T cell receptor beta chain. The data stem from a study of blood T cell repertoires in COVID-19. Germline V gene data show CDR1 as SQVTM and CDR2 as ANQGSEA. CDR3 size: 15 residues. Trimming left V 4 bases short and J 2 bases short, with 17 bases between. Sequenced by immunoSEQ multiplex PCR; TCRdb stores in-frame clones only, minus some. This table has about 120,000 clones, roughly 78% appearing once. The receptor comes from a man aged 55-75 years with active or convalescent COVID-19. This chain joins TRBV29-1 and TRBJ1-2; tentative D call: TRBD1 (6 bases). Material for sequencing was peripheral blood. CDR3 nucleotide sequence: TGCAGCGTTGCCCTTGAGGGGGACGACAACTATGGCTACACCTTC. Translation: CSVALEGDDNYGYTF. Using reference TRBV29-1 and TRBJ1-2 for the parts outside the CDR3, the full variable domain is SAVISQKPSRDICQRGTSLTIQCQVDSQVTMMFWYRQQPGQSLTLIATANQGSEATYESGFVIDKFPISRPNLTFSTLTVSNMSPEDSSIYLCSVALEGDDNYGYTFGSGTRLTVV.